This TCR beta chain was sequenced for a study of radiotherapy plus CTLA-4 blockade in lung cancer. Study in general: An objective response was seen in roughly a sixth of patients, and disease control in around 33%. Notes on the study in general: Response was reportedly best predicted by early blood T cell clone dynamics, with interferon-beta. Clones derived from tumor TCRs expanded in blood after radiotherapy plus ipilimumab.

Unmatched junction bases numbered 5, after V lost 3 bases and J lost 7 bases. Per germline, CDR1 KGHSH and CDR2 LQKENI. The CDR3 consists of 14 residues. About this clone: Its antigen remains unidentified.

Lung cancer patients with chemo-refractory metastatic non-small-cell disease were given focal radiation plus CTLA-4 blockade with ipilimumab. TCRdb's table, derived via immunoSEQ multiplex PCR, lists solely in-frame clones and lacks some. Of around 80,000 clones listed, roughly 74% are singletons. The chain carries TRBV18 and TRBJ1-1; 10 positions agree with TRBD1. The source material was peripheral blood, sampled from a patient treated with radiotherapy plus ipilimumab. The receptor was derived from a human donor with non-small cell lung cancer whose response to radiotherapy plus ipilimumab could not be evaluated. The CDR3 region is CASSPTGGRGEAFF. CDR3 coding DNA: TGTGCCAGCTCACCGACAGGGGGCCGAGGTGAAGCTTTCTTT.